This TCR beta chain derives from a study of read filtering for tumor transcriptome and immune sequencing. CDR1 is SSHAT and CDR2 is FNYEAQ in the germline V gene (reference sequence). There are 17 residues in the CDR3. V trimming: 5 bases; J trimming: 2 bases; junction bases outside the gene matches: 11. Molecular barcoded adaptors covering alpha/delta and beta/gamma chains were used on approximately 400 ng RNA. TCRdb re-called the reads with MiXCR, one entry per CDR3 protein. This sample has approximately 140,000 distinct CDR3 sequences, with less than 15% found just once. Sequencing was carried out using a population of CD138-negative cells sorted from bone marrow. This TCR came from a donor over 35 with multiple myeloma. The J gene is TRBJ2-2, the V gene TRBV7-7; 7 bases line up with TRBD1. CDR3 in DNA: TGTGCCAGCAGCATAGACCCTGGGACAGTTAACACCGGGGAGCTGTTTTTT. It codes for CASSIDPGTVNTGELFF.